This T cell receptor beta chain is from a study of cytomegalovirus exposure and HLA in healthy donors. Findings and caveats of the study: Cytomegalovirus-associated TCR beta chains were listed, numbering roughly 150.

The PCR had 60 Vbeta and 13 Jbeta primers. Here immunoSEQ multiplex PCR was the method, and the copy in TCRdb shows in-frame clones only, minus some. Seen here are around 120,000 clones, 80% observed once, and the top ten hold 7.5% to 9%. About this clone itself: What it binds is not known.

The length of the CDR3 is 18 residues. With V trimmed by 0 bases and J by 1 base, 4 bases remained unmatched. The V gene's germline CDR1 is SGHRS and CDR2 YFSETQ. Participants comprised healthy donors of bone marrow. The V gene is TRBV5-1, the J gene TRBJ2-3; 14 bases match TRBD2. The TCR originated in a female donor in good health and CMV-seropositive. The sequenced material came from PBMCs. The DNA of the CDR3 is TGCGCCAGCAGCTTGGCCCCGGGACTAGCGGGGGGCACAGATACGCAGTATTTT. It encodes CASSLAPGLAGGTDTQYF.